These 23 T cell receptor beta chains originate from one sample sequenced in a study of shared T cell receptors in the human thymus. Assay: immunoSEQ multiplex PCR; the TCRdb copy retains only in-frame clones and omits some. The repertoire consists of 700,000 or so clones, with 70% to 90% occurring once and the leading ten covering over 0.008%. The same sample was also studied in work on human thymus T cells.

Specimen: thymocytes. The receptor source for this set is a girl under three years old with a congenital heart defect.

The chain uses TRBV30 and TRBJ2-7; D may be TRBD2 (6 bases). This CDR3 contains 15 residues. Per germline, CDR1 GTSNPN and CDR2 SVGIG (reference sequence). The V end was cut by 0 bases, the J end by 0 bases, with 12 bases between. This CDR3 reads CAWSVRDFPSYEQYF. CDR3 in DNA: TGTGCCTGGAGTGTACGGGACTTCCCCTCCTACGAGCAGTACTTC.

V usage is TRBV4-1 and J usage is TRBJ2-3, with 9 bases fitting TRBD2. The CDR3 loop spans 16 amino acids. Germline V CDR1 and CDR2: MGHRA, YSYEKL. V gave up 3 bases and J gave up 6 bases; unmatched junction bases: 10. The CDR3 sequence: CASSHRGGGAFDTQYF. The CDR3 DNA sequence: TGCGCCAGCAGCCACCGCGGCGGGGGGGCCTTTGATACGCAGTATTTT.

This clone was seen just once. The chain's CDR3 is CAWSGIRGRSLRTDTQYF. The CDR3 DNA follows: TGTGCCTGGAGTGGAATACGTGGCAGGTCGTTGCGCACAGATACGCAGTATTTT. The chain couples TRBV30 to TRBJ2-3; D is uncertain. CDR3 size: 18 residues. V lost 1 base, J lost 1 base, and 21 bases lay in between. Germline-derived CDR1 and CDR2 are GTSNPN and SVGIG (reference sequence).

The rearrangement joins TRBV25-1 to TRBJ1-3; maybe TRBD1 (6 bases). This CDR3 comprises 16 residues. Germline V lookup: CDR1 MGHDK, CDR2 SYGVNS. V was trimmed by 6 bases and J by 0 bases, leaving 15 bases between them. In DNA, the CDR3 is TGTGCCAGCAGCTCACTGAGGGGGATCTCTGGAAACACCATATATTTT. Its translation is CASSSLRGISGNTIYF. The full variable domain, completed using reference TRBV25-1 and TRBJ1-3, is EADIYQTPRYLVIGTGKKITLECSQTMGHDKMYWYQQDPGMELHLIHYSYGVNSTEKGDLSSESTVSRIRTEHFPLTLESARPSHTSQYLCASSSLRGISGNTIYFGEGSWLTVV.

The table lists this clone with a count of one. The gene calls are TRBV6-1 and TRBJ1-2, with D possibly being TRBD1 (5 bases). Germline V gene sequence: CDR1 MNHNS, CDR2 SASEGT. The V gene lost 3 bases and the J gene lost 12 bases, with 17 bases spanning the gap. The CDR3 consists of 13 residues. The DNA for the CDR3 is TGTGCCAGCAGTGAGAATTCCGGGACTTTTAACACCTTC. Protein sequence: CASSENSGTFNTF.

The rearrangement uses TRBV6-1 and TRBJ1-5, with no clear D. Trimming left V 6 bases short and J 9 bases short, with 12 bases between. CDR1 is MNHNS, CDR2 SASEGT, per germline. This CDR3 has 12 residues. The CDR3 bases are TGTGCCAGCAGCGCGCCCCCAAGGCCCCAGCATTTT. It is translated as CASSAPPRPQHF.

DNA of the CDR3: TGTGCCAGCAGTTTGTCCAGCGGGGGCTACGAGCAGTACTTC. Its protein product is CASSLSSGGYEQYF. The chain carries TRBV27 and TRBJ2-7, with 8 bases identical to TRBD2. V lost 3 bases to trimming and J lost 3 bases; unmatched junction nucleotides: 4. The germline gives CDR1 MNHEY, CDR2 SMNVEV (reference sequence). This CDR3 is 14 amino acids long.

This sequence joins TRBV6-5 and TRBJ2-3; 10 bases line up with TRBD1. Germline V gene data show CDR1 as MNHEY and CDR2 as SVGAGI. The CDR3 covers 15 residues. V was pared by 6 bases and J by 4 bases, with 7 bases of the junction left unmatched. The CDR3 reads CASSPGQGSADTQYF. CDR3 nucleotides: TGTGCCAGCAGCCCGGGACAGGGGAGCGCAGATACGCAGTATTTT.

The V call is TRBV7-9, the J call TRBJ1-1; no reliable D call. The CDR3 loop spans 13 amino acids. The V end was cut by 7 bases, the J end by 2 bases, with 11 bases between. Germline loops: CDR1 SEHNR, CDR2 FQNEAQ (reference sequence). CDR3 in amino acids: CASTGRLNTEAFF. The CDR3 bases are TGTGCCAGCACGGGGAGACTTAACACTGAAGCTTTCTTT.

The rearrangement uses TRBV19 and TRBJ2-1; the match to TRBD1 covers 7 bases. From germline, CDR1 is LNHDA and CDR2 SQIVND (reference sequence). The CDR3 spans 14 residues. The trim removed 7 bases at V and 14 bases at J, leaving 17 bases unmatched. The CDR3 DNA reads as TGTGCCAGTATGGACTCACCTCCAAACAGGGGAGAGTTCTTC. It encodes CASMDSPPNRGEFF.

The rearrangement links TRBV7-7 to TRBJ2-2, with 8 bases aligning to TRBD2. CDR1 and CDR2 (germline): SSHAT, FNYEAQ (reference sequence). The CDR3 runs 13 residues. The CDR3: CATGGGRSGELFF. CDR3 sequence (DNA): TGTGCTACCGGGGGGGGCCGTTCCGGGGAGCTGTTTTTT.

This chain links TRBV27 with TRBJ2-7, with D uncertain. In germline, CDR1 is MNHEY, CDR2 SMNVEV (reference sequence). Trimming stripped 5 bases from V and 0 bases from J, with 11 bases between. The CDR3 has 14 residues. CDR3 nucleotides: TGTGCCAGCAGTCCAGGCCTGAGCTCCTACGAGCAGTACTTC. Protein: CASSPGLSSYEQYF.

This clone has just a few counts. This chain connects TRBV6-4 to TRBJ2-2, with a weak D call TRBD1 (6 bases). From germline, CDR1 is MRHNA and CDR2 SNTAGT. V lost 6 bases and J lost 6, with 14 bases in between. The CDR3 sequence is 14 residues long. The CDR3 reads CASSLTGSPGELFF. The CDR3, as DNA: TGTGCCAGCAGCCTCACAGGGAGTCCCGGGGAGCTGTTTTTT.

J is TRBJ1-5 and V is TRBV14, with a tentative D call TRBD1 (5 bases). The CDR3 spans 16 residues. Germline CDR1 SGHDN, CDR2 FVKESK. Trimming shortened V by 1 base and J by 2 bases, and 12 bases separated the two germline ends. The CDR3 region is CASSQAGEGGNQPQHF. The CDR3 region has the DNA TGTGCCAGCAGCCAAGCGGGGGAGGGAGGCAATCAGCCCCAGCATTTT.

A note on this clone: The sample has other DNA sequences that encode this CDR3 too. The chain combines TRBV6-5 with TRBJ1-2; TRBD1 agrees at 7 bases. V dropped 0 bases and J dropped 3; count of bases not matched to a gene: 1. The germline gives CDR1 MNHEY, CDR2 SVGAGI. CDR3 size: 14 residues. The CDR3 DNA is TGTGCCAGCAGTTACTCCGGGACAGACTATGGCTACACCTTC. Translating gives CASSYSGTDYGYTF.

The rearrangement links TRBV5-1 to TRBJ1-1; D possibly corresponds to TRBD1 (5 bases). The CDR3 covers 19 residues. Germline values: CDR1 SGHRS, CDR2 YFSETQ. V lost 1 base to trimming and J lost 1 base, with 23 bases between them. The CDR3 region is CASSLTHRGKRIKNTEAFF. The CDR3 nucleotides read TGCGCCAGCAGCTTGACCCACCGGGGGAAGCGTATTAAGAACACTGAAGCTTTCTTT. The full variable domain, in which reference TRBV5-1 and TRBJ1-1 provide the parts outside the CDR3, is KAGVTQTPRYLIKTRGQQVTLSCSPISGHRSVSWYQQTPGQGLQFLFEYFSETQRNKGNFPGRFSGRQFSNSRSEMNVSTLELGDSALYLCASSLTHRGKRIKNTEAFFGQGTRLTVV.

The chain has TRBV5-4 and TRBJ2-1; possibly TRBD1 for D (6 bases). This CDR3 spans 14 amino acids. V lost 0 bases and J lost 10, with 14 bases in between. CDR1 and CDR2 from the germline V gene are SGHNT and YYREEE (reference sequence). Here the CDR3 DNA reads TGTGCCAGCAGCTTGGACCGATCAGGGGTAGAGCAGTTCTTC. The encoded protein is CASSLDRSGVEQFF.

This rearrangement joins TRBV19 to TRBJ1-1, with TRBD1 as a possible D gene (6 bases). Germline CDR1 reads LNHDA; CDR2 reads SQIVND (reference sequence). Trimming left V 6 bases short and J 4 bases short, with 27 bases between. CDR3 length: 18 residues. The CDR3 DNA follows: TGTGCCAGTAGGGGGCTGGCACCTACAGGGAAGGGTAGCACTGAAGCTTTCTTT. It translates to CASRGLAPTGKGSTEAFF.

The gene calls are TRBV6-1 and TRBJ1-2; 9 bases are shared with TRBD1. Germline CDR1 and CDR2: MNHNS and SASEGT. This CDR3 region has 13 residues. V shed 6 bases, J shed 6 bases, and the junction held 5 bases outside the gene matches. The CDR3 spells CASRGDRGNGYTF. CDR3 sequence (DNA): TGTGCCAGCAGGGGCGACAGGGGGAATGGCTACACCTTC.

The genes are TRBV9 and TRBJ2-3, with TRBD2 matching over 8 bases. V lost 4 bases and J lost 3; bases outside the gene matches: 13. Germline V lookup: CDR1 SGDLS, CDR2 YYNGEE. The CDR3 runs to 17 residues. As DNA, the CDR3 is TGTGCCAGCAGCCTCAAAGGGGGGACGGGAGGGACAGATACGCAGTATTTT. Translated: CASSLKGGTGGTDTQYF. The variable domain in full, completed from reference TRBV9 and TRBJ2-3, reads DSGVTQTPKHLITATGQRVTLRCSPRSGDLSVYWYQQSLDQGLQFLIQYYNGEERAKGNILERFSAQQFPDLHSELNLSSLELGDSALYFCASSLKGGTGGTDTQYFGPGTRLTVL.

This chain links TRBV5-1 with TRBJ1-6, with a possible D match to TRBD1 (5 bases). Germline lookup yields CDR1 SGHRS and CDR2 YFSETQ. Trimming took off 0 bases at V and 9 bases at J, with 16 bases between the two ends. CDR3 length equals 16 residues. This CDR3 reads CASSLDGGRATSPLHF. CDR3 nucleotides: TGCGCCAGCAGCTTGGACGGCGGCAGGGCGACTTCACCCCTCCACTTT.

The V and J genes are TRBV7-8 and TRBJ2-3, with 7 positions matching TRBD2. The germline CDR1 and CDR2 sequences are SGHVS and FQNEAQ. This CDR3 spans 14 amino acids. V was clipped by 7 bases and J by 4 bases; unmatched bases: 8. CDR3 bases: TGTGCCAGCAACGCGGGGAGGGGTCCAGATACGCAGTATTTT. It specifies CASNAGRGPDTQYF. Combining the CDR3 with reference TRBV7-8 and TRBJ2-3 gives the whole variable domain GAGVSQSPRYKVAKRGQDVALRCDPISGHVSLFWYQQALGQGPEFLTYFQNEAQLDKSGLPSDRFFAERPEGSVSTLKIQRTQQEDSAVYLCASNAGRGPDTQYFGPGTRLTVL.

This chain links TRBV5-1 with TRBJ2-3, with 7 bases identical to TRBD1. V trimming: 0 bases; J trimming: 10 bases; junction bases outside the gene matches: 11. The CDR3 extends over 15 amino acids. Germline V gives CDR1 SGHRS, CDR2 YFSETQ. The CDR3 DNA reads as TGCGCCAGCAGCTTGGACCTCGAGCAGGGGGTCGCGCAGTATTTT. As protein: CASSLDLEQGVAQYF.